Detailed here is one TCR beta chain. Its antigen is not known. The data belong to a study of blood T cells in healthy people across ages. Study at large: Researchers report that template switching captured about one barcoded beta molecule per two T cells.

Overall study results and limits: While age rose, TCR beta diversity per million T cells dropped in a roughly linear way.

The CDR3 is 15 residues long. In germline, CDR1 is SGHVS, CDR2 FNYEAQ. Trimming cost V 5 bases and J 4 bases; bases outside gene matches: 9. The authors drew 8.5 to 10 milliliters of peripheral blood from each donor. Through a sample-barcoded 5' primer and a J-beta primer mix, a second PCR was run for roughly 6 to 12 cycles. Each cDNA molecule carried a tag from a template-switch adaptor that contained 12 random nucleotides. TCRdb itself ran the 5' RACE reads through MiXCR, one entry per CDR3 protein. The sample yields about 580,000 distinct CDR3 sequences, around 50% seen once. The receptor was derived from a man older than 75 in good health. V and J are TRBV7-6 and TRBJ2-7; 9 bases align to TRBD2. The sample consisted of blood. Here the CDR3 reads CASSPVAGAKYEQYF. CDR3 sequence (DNA): TGTGCCAGCAGCCCCGTAGCGGGGGCCAAATACGAGCAGTACTTC.